These T cell receptor beta chains were read from a single sample in a study of post-analysis software for immune sequencing data. TCRdb fed the PCR reads into MiXCR, producing one record per CDR3 protein. The profile covers under 900,000 distinct CDR3 sequences, with 53% appearing a single time and roughly 4.4% taken by the ten largest. The sample was blood. All receptors derive from a girl aged 10-17 years with multiple sclerosis. Both conserved end residues are part of each CDR3. Fields, in order: D gene, clone size, J gene, V gene, CDR3 protein, CDR3 DNA. A D gene is named only where the DNA matches it firmly. The size of a clone is reported for some rows only, either as once, few or many, or as a class for expanded clones.

- - TRBJ1-3 TRBV9 CASSVEVALTSGNTIYF TGTGCCAGCAGCGTAGAGGTGGCCCTCACCTCTGGAAACACCATATATTTT
- - TRBJ2-5 TRBV6-5 CASSYTDSGPQETQYF TGTGCCAGCAGCTACACGGACAGCGGCCCTCAAGAGACCCAGTACTTC
- few TRBJ2-7 TRBV6-5 CASSYSGLPSYEQYF TGTGCCAGCAGTTACTCGGGGCTACCCTCCTACGAGCAGTACTTC
TRBD1 - TRBJ2-1 TRBV12-3/TRBV12-4 CASRGQDPGEQFF TGTGCCAGCCGTGGACAGGACCCCGGGGAGCAGTTCTTC
- many TRBJ2-7 TRBV20-1 CSAPSRGYEQYF TGCAGTGCTCCATCCAGGGGCTACGAGCAGTACTTC
- - TRBJ1-4 TRBV7-8 CASSLRWPQGLFF TGTGCCAGCAGCTTACGGTGGCCCCAGGGACTGTTTTTT
TRBD1 - TRBJ1-2 TRBV29-1 CSVEAGWTGRGYTF TGCAGCGTTGAAGCGGGTTGGACAGGGCGAGGCTACACCTTC
- many TRBJ2-7 TRBV20-1 CSAHDSGVSSYEQYF TGCAGTGCTCACGATAGCGGTGTCAGCTCCTACGAGCAGTACTTC
- - TRBJ2-7 TRBV29-1 CSVSDFGGSCEQYF TGCAGCGTTTCTGATTTTGGCGGCTCCTGCGAGCAGTACTTC
- once TRBJ2-7 TRBV28 CASSRAGQNEQYF TGTGCCAGCAGTAGGGCAGGTCAGAACGAGCAGTACTTC
TRBD1 - TRBJ2-1 TRBV20-1 CSARDRSSYNSYNEQFF TGCAGTGCCAGGGACAGGAGCTCTTACAACTCCTACAATGAGCAGTTCTTC
- - TRBJ2-5 TRBV20-1 CSAPDNQETQYF TGCAGTGCGCCGGACAACCAAGAGACCCAGTACTTC
- - TRBJ2-6 TRBV29-1 CSVLGSGANVLTF TGCAGCGTTTTAGGGTCTGGGGCCAACGTCCTGACTTTC
TRBD2 few TRBJ2-7 TRBV14 CASSQATTSGIYEQYF TGTGCCAGCAGCCAAGCCACCACTAGCGGGATCTACGAGCAGTACTTC
- - TRBJ2-5 TRBV3-1 CASSQAVGLGETQYF TGTGCCAGCAGCCAAGCTGTCGGCCTAGGAGAGACCCAGTACTTC
- few TRBJ1-1 TRBV2 CASSESGTGAFF TGTGCCAGCAGTGAGTCCGGGACCGGAGCTTTCTTT
TRBD2 few TRBJ2-7 TRBV29-1 CSVEDSLLGSGSYEQYF TGCAGCGTTGAAGACTCGCTGCTTGGGAGCGGGAGCTACGAGCAGTACTTC
TRBD2 - TRBJ2-3 TRBV5-4 CASSDGTSQGTDTQYF TGTGCCAGCAGCGACGGGACTAGCCAGGGCACAGATACGCAGTATTTT
TRBD1 - TRBJ1-2 TRBV27 CASSLMQGALNYGYTF TGTGCCAGCAGTTTAATGCAGGGGGCGCTTAACTATGGCTACACCTTC
- - TRBJ1-1 TRBV14 CASSQVLKGNTEAFF TGTGCCAGCAGCCAAGTATTAAAGGGTAACACTGAAGCTTTCTTT
TRBD2 - TRBJ2-1 TRBV7-3 CASSYGLAIGDEQFF TGTGCCAGCAGCTATGGACTAGCTATTGGCGATGAGCAGTTCTTC
- few TRBJ2-6 TRBV6-6 CASSYPTRAGANVLTF TGTGCCAGCAGTTATCCGACACGGGCTGGGGCCAACGTCCTGACTTTC
TRBD2 - TRBJ2-7 TRBV20-1 CSARAGTGRAYEQYF TGCAGTGCTAGAGCCGGGACCGGGAGGGCCTACGAGCAGTACTTC
TRBD2 - TRBJ2-7 TRBV29-1 CSVTGAGLAGTRSVYEQYF TGCAGCGTTACCGGCGCGGGACTAGCGGGGACGAGGTCGGTTTACGAGCAGTACTTC
TRBD2 - TRBJ2-7 TRBV20-1 CSASGRLAGVHEQYF TGCAGTGCTAGCGGGAGACTAGCGGGAGTTCACGAGCAGTACTTC
TRBD1 - TRBJ1-2 TRBV6-6 CVSGQGAYGYTF TGTGTCTCGGGACAGGGGGCCTATGGCTACACCTTC
- - TRBJ2-1 TRBV9 CASSPGQQNNEQFF TGTGCCAGCAGCCCGGGACAACAAAACAATGAGCAGTTCTTC
TRBD1 - TRBJ1-1 TRBV6-1 CASSLLGQGPIMNTEAFF TGTGCCAGCAGCCTCCTGGGACAGGGGCCCATTATGAACACTGAAGCTTTCTTT
- - TRBJ1-2 TRBV20-1 CSARDYSGWGYTF TGCAGTGCTAGAGATTATAGCGGATGGGGCTACACCTTC
- - TRBJ2-5 TRBV9 CASSVDVKPETQYF TGTGCCAGCAGCGTAGATGTGAAACCAGAGACCCAGTACTTC
- - TRBJ2-7 TRBV9 CASSTGGTSHGYEQYF TGTGCCAGCAGCACAGGGGGGACTAGCCATGGCTACGAGCAGTACTTC